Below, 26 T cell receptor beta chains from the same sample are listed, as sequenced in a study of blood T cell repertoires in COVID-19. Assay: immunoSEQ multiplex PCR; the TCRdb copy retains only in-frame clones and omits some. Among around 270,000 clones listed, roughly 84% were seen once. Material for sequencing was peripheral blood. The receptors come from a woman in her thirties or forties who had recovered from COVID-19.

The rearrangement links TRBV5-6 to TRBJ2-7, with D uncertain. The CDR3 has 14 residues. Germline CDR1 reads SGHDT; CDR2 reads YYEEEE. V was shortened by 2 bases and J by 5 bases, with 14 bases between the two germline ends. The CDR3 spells CASSFTYGANEQYF. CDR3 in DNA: TGTGCCAGCAGCTTCACCTATGGTGCCAACGAGCAGTACTTC.

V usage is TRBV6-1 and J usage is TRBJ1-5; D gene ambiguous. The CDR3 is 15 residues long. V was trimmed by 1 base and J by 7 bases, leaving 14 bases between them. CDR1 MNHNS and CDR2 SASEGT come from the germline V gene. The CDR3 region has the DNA TGTGCCAGCAGTGAAGAGCTGGTTCGGGAACAGCCCCAGCATTTT. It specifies CASSEELVREQPQHF.

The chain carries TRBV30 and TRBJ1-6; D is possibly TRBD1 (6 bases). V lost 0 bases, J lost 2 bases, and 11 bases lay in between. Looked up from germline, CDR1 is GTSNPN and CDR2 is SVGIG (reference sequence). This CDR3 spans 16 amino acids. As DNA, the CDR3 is TGTGCCTGGAGTGTACCAGGGGCGCCCTATAATTCACCCCTCCACTTT. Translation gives CAWSVPGAPYNSPLHF.

CDR3 nucleotides: TGTGCCAGTAGGAGACAGGGAGCCAATGAGCAGTTCTTC. Amino acid sequence: CASRRQGANEQFF. The chain has TRBV19 and TRBJ2-1, with TRBD1 matching over 7 bases. The germline CDR1 and CDR2 sequences are LNHDA and SQIVND (reference sequence). Trimming took 6 bases from V and 6 from J; bases not matched to a gene: 5. The CDR3 is 13 amino acids.

The CDR3 sequence is CASSYSVKGEETQYF. The CDR3 DNA sequence: TGTGCCAGCAGTTACTCAGTTAAAGGGGAAGAGACCCAGTACTTC. V usage is TRBV6-5 and J usage is TRBJ2-5; D perhaps matches TRBD1 (5 bases). Trimming removed 0 bases at V and 3 bases at J, with 11 bases between. The CDR3 length is 15 residues. Germline CDR1 MNHEY, CDR2 SVGAGI.

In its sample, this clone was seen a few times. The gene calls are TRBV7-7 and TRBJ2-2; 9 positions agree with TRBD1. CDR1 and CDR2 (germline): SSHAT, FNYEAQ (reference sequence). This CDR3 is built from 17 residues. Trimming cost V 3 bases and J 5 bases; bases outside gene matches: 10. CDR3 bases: TGTGCCAGCAGCTTGTCTCCCGGGACAGGGTCAACCGGGGAGCTGTTTTTT. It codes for CASSLSPGTGSTGELFF.

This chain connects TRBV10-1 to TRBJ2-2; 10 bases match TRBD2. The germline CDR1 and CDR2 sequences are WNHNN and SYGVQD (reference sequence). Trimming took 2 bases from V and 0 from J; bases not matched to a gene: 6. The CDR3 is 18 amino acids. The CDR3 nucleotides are TGCGCCAGCAGTGAGACCCCAGCGGGGGGGACGAACACCGGGGAGCTGTTTTTT. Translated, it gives CASSETPAGGTNTGELFF.

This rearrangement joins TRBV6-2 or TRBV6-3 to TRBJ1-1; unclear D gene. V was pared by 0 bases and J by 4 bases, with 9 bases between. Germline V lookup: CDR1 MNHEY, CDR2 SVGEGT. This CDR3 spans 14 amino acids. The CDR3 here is CASSYSVWSTEAFF. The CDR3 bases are TGTGCCAGCAGTTACTCAGTGTGGAGCACTGAAGCTTTCTTT.

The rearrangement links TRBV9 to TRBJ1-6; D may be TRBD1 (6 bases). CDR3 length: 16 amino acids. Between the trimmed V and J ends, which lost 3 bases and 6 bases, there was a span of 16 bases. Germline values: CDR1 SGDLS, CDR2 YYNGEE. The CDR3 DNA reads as TGTGCCAGCAGCGCCAATGGACAGCTTCTTAATTCACCCCTCCACTTT. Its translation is CASSANGQLLNSPLHF.

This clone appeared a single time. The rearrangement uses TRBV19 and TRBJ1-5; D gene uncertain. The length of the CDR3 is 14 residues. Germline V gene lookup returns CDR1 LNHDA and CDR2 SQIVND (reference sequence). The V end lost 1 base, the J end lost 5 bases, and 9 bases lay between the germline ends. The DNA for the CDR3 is TGTGCCAGTAGTATAGTAGGGAGGGATCAGCCCCAGCATTTT. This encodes CASSIVGRDQPQHF.

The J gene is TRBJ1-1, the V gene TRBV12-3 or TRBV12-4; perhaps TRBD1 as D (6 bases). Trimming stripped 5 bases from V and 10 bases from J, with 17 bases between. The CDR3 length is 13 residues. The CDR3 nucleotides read TGTGCCAGCAGTGGAACAGGGTCGTTCGGAGCTTTCTTT. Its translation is CASSGTGSFGAFF.

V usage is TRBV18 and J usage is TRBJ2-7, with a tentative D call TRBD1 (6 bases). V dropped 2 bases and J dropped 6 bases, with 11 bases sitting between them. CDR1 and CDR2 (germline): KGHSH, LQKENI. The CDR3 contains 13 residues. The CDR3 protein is CASSPGGSTEQYF. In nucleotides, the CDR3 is TGTGCCAGCTCACCAGGGGGCAGCACCGAGCAGTACTTC.

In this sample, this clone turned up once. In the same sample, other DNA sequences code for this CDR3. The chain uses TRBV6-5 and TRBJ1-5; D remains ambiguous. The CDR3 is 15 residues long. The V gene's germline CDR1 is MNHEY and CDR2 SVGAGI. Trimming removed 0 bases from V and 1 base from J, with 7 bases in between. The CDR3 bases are TGTGCCAGCAGTTACTCAGGAGGAAGCAATCAGCCCCAGCATTTT. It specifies CASSYSGGSNQPQHF.

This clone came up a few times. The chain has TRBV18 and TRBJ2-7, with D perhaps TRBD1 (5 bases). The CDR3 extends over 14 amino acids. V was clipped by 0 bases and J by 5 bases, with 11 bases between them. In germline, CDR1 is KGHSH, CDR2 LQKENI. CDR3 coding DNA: TGTGCCAGCTCACCACCGGGGCAAAGCCACGAGCAGTACTTC. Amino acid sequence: CASSPPGQSHEQYF.

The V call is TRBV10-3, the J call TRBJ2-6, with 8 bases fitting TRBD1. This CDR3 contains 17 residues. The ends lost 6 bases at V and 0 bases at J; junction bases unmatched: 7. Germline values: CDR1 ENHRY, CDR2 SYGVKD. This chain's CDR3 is CAISDRGLSSGANVLTF. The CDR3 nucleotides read TGTGCCATCAGCGACAGGGGTTTAAGCTCTGGGGCCAACGTCCTGACTTTC.

The CDR3 DNA follows: TGTGCCAGCAGCCAAGATACAAGTAGCGGGGGGATGTTGAACATTCAGTACTTC. Translation: CASSQDTSSGGMLNIQYF. V and J are TRBV4-2 and TRBJ2-4; 10 positions match TRBD2. V was pared by 0 bases and J by 7 bases, with 12 bases of the junction left unmatched. From germline, CDR1 is LGHNA and CDR2 YNFKEQ. This CDR3 is 18 amino acids long.

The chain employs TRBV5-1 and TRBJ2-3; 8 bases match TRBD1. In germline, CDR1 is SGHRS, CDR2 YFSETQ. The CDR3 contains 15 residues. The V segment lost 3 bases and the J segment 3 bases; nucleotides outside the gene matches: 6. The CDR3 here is CASSSQGAWTDTQYF. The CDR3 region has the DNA TGCGCCAGCAGCTCCCAGGGGGCATGGACAGATACGCAGTATTTT.

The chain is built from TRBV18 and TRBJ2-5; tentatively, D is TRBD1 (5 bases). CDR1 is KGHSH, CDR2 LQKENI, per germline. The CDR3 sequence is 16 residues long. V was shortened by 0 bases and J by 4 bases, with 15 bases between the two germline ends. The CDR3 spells CASSPPGRTPVETQYF. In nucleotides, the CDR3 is TGTGCCAGCTCACCACCGGGGCGAACTCCGGTAGAGACCCAGTACTTC. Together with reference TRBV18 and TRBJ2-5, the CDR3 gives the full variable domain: NAGVMQNPRHLVRRRGQEARLRCSPMKGHSHVYWYRQLPEEGLKFMVYLQKENIIDESGMPKERFSAEFPKEGPSILRIQQVVRGDSAAYFCASSPPGRTPVETQYFGPGTRLLVL.

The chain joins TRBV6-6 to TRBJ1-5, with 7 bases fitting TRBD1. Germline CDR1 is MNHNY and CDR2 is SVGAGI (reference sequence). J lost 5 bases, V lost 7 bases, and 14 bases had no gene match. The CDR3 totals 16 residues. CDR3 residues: CASTSPRQGRDQPQHF. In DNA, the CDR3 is TGTGCCAGCACTTCCCCTCGACAGGGAAGGGATCAGCCCCAGCATTTT.

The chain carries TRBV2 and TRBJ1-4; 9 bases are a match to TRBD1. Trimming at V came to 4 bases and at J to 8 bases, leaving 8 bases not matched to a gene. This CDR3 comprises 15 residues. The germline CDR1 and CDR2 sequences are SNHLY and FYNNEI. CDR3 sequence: CASSALQGAREKLFF. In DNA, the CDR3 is TGTGCCAGCAGTGCGCTACAGGGGGCTCGCGAAAAACTGTTTTTT.

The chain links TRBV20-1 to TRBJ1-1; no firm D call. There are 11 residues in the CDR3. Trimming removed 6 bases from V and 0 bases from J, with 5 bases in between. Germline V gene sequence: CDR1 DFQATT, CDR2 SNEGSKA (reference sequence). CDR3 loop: CSAAVNTEAFF. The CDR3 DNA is TGCAGTGCGGCCGTGAACACTGAAGCTTTCTTT.

The DNA of the CDR3 is TGTGCCAGCAGCTTAGATCCGGGACAGGGGCGCGAGCAGTACTTC. As protein: CASSLDPGQGREQYF. The rearrangement links TRBV7-6 to TRBJ2-7; 10 nucleotides align to TRBD1. V was clipped by 1 base and J by 6 bases; unmatched bases: 6. This CDR3 comprises 15 residues. Germline V lookup: CDR1 SGHVS, CDR2 FNYEAQ.

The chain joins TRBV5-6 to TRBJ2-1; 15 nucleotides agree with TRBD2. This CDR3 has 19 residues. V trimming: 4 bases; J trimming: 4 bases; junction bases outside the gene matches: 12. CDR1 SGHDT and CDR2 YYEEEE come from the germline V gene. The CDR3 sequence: CASSGLGTSGGSIYNEQFF. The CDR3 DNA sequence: TGTGCCAGCAGCGGACTTGGGACTAGCGGGGGGTCTATATACAATGAGCAGTTCTTC. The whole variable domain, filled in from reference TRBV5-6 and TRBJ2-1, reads DAGVTQSPTHLIKTRGQQVTLRCSPKSGHDTVSWYQQALGQGPQFIFQYYEEEERQRGNFPDRFSGHQFPNYSSELNVNALLLGDSALYLCASSGLGTSGGSIYNEQFFGPGTRLTVL.

CDR3 sequence reads: CASSLTASNTEAFF. Here the CDR3 DNA reads TGTGCCAGCAGCTTGACAGCCTCAAACACTGAAGCTTTCTTT. V and J are TRBV9 and TRBJ1-1; maybe TRBD1 (5 bases). This CDR3 is built from 14 residues. The germline gives CDR1 SGDLS, CDR2 YYNGEE. The V end was cut by 4 bases, the J end by 2 bases, with 12 bases between. The full variable domain, completed using reference TRBV9 and TRBJ1-1, is DSGVTQTPKHLITATGQRVTLRCSPRSGDLSVYWYQQSLDQGLQFLIQYYNGEERAKGNILERFSAQQFPDLHSELNLSSLELGDSALYFCASSLTASNTEAFFGQGTRLTVV.

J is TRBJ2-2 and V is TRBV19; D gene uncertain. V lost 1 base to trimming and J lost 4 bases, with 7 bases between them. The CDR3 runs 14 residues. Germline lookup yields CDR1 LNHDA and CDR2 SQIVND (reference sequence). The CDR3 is CASSIGWSTGELFF. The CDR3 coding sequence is TGTGCCAGTAGTATAGGTTGGAGCACCGGGGAGCTGTTTTTT.

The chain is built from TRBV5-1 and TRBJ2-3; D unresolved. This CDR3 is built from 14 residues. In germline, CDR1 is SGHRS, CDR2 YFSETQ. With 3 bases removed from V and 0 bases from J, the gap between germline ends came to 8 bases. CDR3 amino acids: CASSSQSSTDTQYF. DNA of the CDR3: TGCGCCAGCAGCTCACAATCTAGCACAGATACGCAGTATTTT.